The 14 T cell receptor beta chains listed next were all sequenced from one sample in a study of CD8+ T cells in alopecia areata. Regarding treatment: oral pan-JAK inhibitor, 5-10 mg twice daily. RNA extraction was followed by reverse transcription into cDNA, which acted as the sequencing template. The repertoire was sequenced with immunoSEQ multiplex PCR; TCRdb's copy has only in-frame clones and lacks some. The table lists 190,000 or so clones, roughly 50% of them singletons. The specimen was CD4+ T cells sorted from blood, collected at week 24, from a patient treated with tofacitinib. These receptors came from a human donor with alopecia areata.

The J gene is TRBJ2-6, the V gene TRBV4-1; weak D call: TRBD1 (7 bases). The V and J ends lost 4 bases and 2 bases respectively, with 15 bases between them. Germline V gene data show CDR1 as MGHRA and CDR2 as YSYEKL. The CDR3 is 17 residues long. The CDR3 nucleotides are TGCGCCAGCAGCCTGGACAGGTCGGGAGCTGGGGCCAACGTCCTGACTTTC. Translation: CASSLDRSGAGANVLTF.

J is TRBJ2-6 and V is TRBV14; 10 bases agree with TRBD1. This CDR3 spans 18 amino acids. Germline V CDR1 and CDR2: SGHDN, FVKESK. The V gene end was trimmed by 1 base and the J gene end by 3 bases; junction bases not matched to a gene: 6. CDR3 in DNA: TGTGCCAGCAGCCAAGGGTGGGGACAGGGGCTTGGGGCCAACGTCCTGACTTTC. Translating it yields CASSQGWGQGLGANVLTF.

There are a few counts of this clone. This chain connects TRBV29-1 to TRBJ2-7; TRBD1 agrees at 7 bases. Germline assignment: CDR1 SQVTM and CDR2 ANQGSEA. This CDR3 is 13 amino acids long. J lost 3 bases, V lost 3 bases, and 5 bases had no gene match. The CDR3 sequence: CSVDTGQNYEQYF. The CDR3 DNA follows: TGCAGCGTTGACACGGGACAGAACTACGAGCAGTACTTC.

The chain links TRBV14 to TRBJ2-3; a possible D gene is TRBD2 (5 bases). The CDR3 totals 15 residues. Trimming took 4 bases from V and 0 from J, leaving 11 bases between them. Germline-derived CDR1 and CDR2 are SGHDN and FVKESK. CDR3 sequence reads: CASSRRRGSTDTQYF. CDR3 sequence (DNA): TGTGCCAGCAGCCGGCGGCGCGGGAGCACAGATACGCAGTATTTT.

This clone was recorded a few times. This rearrangement joins TRBV5-4 to TRBJ2-5; possibly TRBD1 for D (6 bases). Trimming cost V 4 bases and J 8 bases, with 9 bases left between them. The CDR3 totals 11 residues. CDR1 is SGHNT and CDR2 is YYREEE in the germline V gene (reference sequence). In DNA, the CDR3 is TGTGCCAGCAGCGCCAGGGGTACCCAGTACTTC. Protein sequence: CASSARGTQYF.

The chain combines TRBV7-6 with TRBJ2-5; 7 positions agree with TRBD1. The V and J ends lost 2 bases and 5 bases, in that order; junction bases with no gene match: 11. The CDR3 contains 16 residues. Germline CDR1 and CDR2: SGHVS and FNYEAQ. In nucleotides, the CDR3 is TGTGCCAGCAGCTTAAATGGCGGCAGGGGGTATGAGACCCAGTACTTC. It is translated as CASSLNGGRGYETQYF.

The chain links TRBV7-8 to TRBJ2-7; 10 bases match TRBD1. This CDR3 spans 14 amino acids. V shed 5 bases and J 6 bases; nucleotides not matched to a gene: 7. Germline-derived CDR1 and CDR2 are SGHVS and FQNEAQ. This chain's CDR3 is CASSPIGQGGEQYF. The CDR3 coding sequence is TGTGCCAGCAGCCCCATAGGACAGGGGGGCGAGCAGTACTTC.

This clone was counted only a few times. The genes are TRBV6-4 and TRBJ1-5; D remains unclear. The CDR3 length is 13 residues. Trimming cost V 2 bases and J 4 bases, with 6 bases left between them. Looked up from germline, CDR1 is MRHNA and CDR2 is SNTAGT. The CDR3 sequence is CASSDGGNQPQHF. The CDR3 nucleotides are TGTGCCAGCAGTGACGGAGGGAATCAGCCCCAGCATTTT.

The rearrangement uses TRBV23-1 and TRBJ2-5; D tentatively fits TRBD1 or TRBD2 (5 bases each). TRBV23-1 has ORF status, its function being uncertain. The CDR3 is 10 amino acids. Deletions cut 11 bases from V and 2 bases from J, with 6 bases between. The CDR3 DNA sequence: TGCGCCGGGGGTCAAGAGACCCAGTACTTC. Its translation is CAGGQETQYF.

V usage is TRBV7-2 and J usage is TRBJ1-5; D possibly corresponds to TRBD1 (5 bases). The CDR3 has 15 amino acids. V lost 5 bases and J 3 bases, leaving 14 bases between the germline ends. Germline CDR1 and CDR2: SGHTA and FQGNSA. The CDR3 DNA is TGTGCCAGCAGCCTCAAGGCAGGGACCAATCAGCCCCAGCATTTT. Its translation: CASSLKAGTNQPQHF.

This chain connects TRBV28 to TRBJ1-2; D is unclear. The CDR3 is made up of 12 amino acids. Trimming removed 5 bases at V and 4 bases at J, with 8 bases between. Germline CDR1 MDHEN, CDR2 SYDVKM. In DNA, the CDR3 is TGTGCCAGCAGTGCCAGCGGCTATGGCTACACCTTC. Protein product: CASSASGYGYTF.

This chain uses TRBV6-1 with TRBJ2-1, with unresolved D. Germline-derived CDR1 and CDR2 are MNHNS and SASEGT. This CDR3 has 12 amino acids. Trimming cost V 4 bases and J 6 bases, with 7 bases left between them. The CDR3 here is CASSGSGNEQFF. The CDR3, as DNA: TGTGCCAGCAGTGGTTCAGGCAATGAGCAGTTCTTC.

This rearrangement joins TRBV27 to TRBJ2-4, with a possible D match to TRBD1 (5 bases). Germline V gives CDR1 MNHEY, CDR2 SMNVEV (reference sequence). The CDR3 covers 17 residues. V dropped 0 bases and J dropped 1 base, with 13 bases sitting between them. The DNA for the CDR3 is TGTGCCAGCAGTTTATCTTTTGGCAGGGCGGCCAAAAACATTCAGTACTTC. Translation: CASSLSFGRAAKNIQYF.

The V and J genes are TRBV13 and TRBJ2-1; D is possibly TRBD2 (6 bases). The CDR3 covers 14 residues. Trimming took 1 base from V and 7 from J, leaving 11 bases between them. The germline V gene has CDR1 PRHDT and CDR2 FYEKMQ (reference sequence). The CDR3 protein is CASSLAGVVNEQFF. CDR3 in DNA: TGTGCCAGCAGCTTAGCGGGAGTGGTTAATGAGCAGTTCTTC.